These T cell receptor beta chains were read from a single sample in a study of cytomegalovirus exposure and HLA in healthy donors. Measured with immunoSEQ multiplex PCR; TCRdb has only the in-frame clones, and not every one. The data show 150,000 to 200,000 clones, about 90% seen once. Sequencing input: PBMCs. Receptors were obtained from a girl under three years old in good health and CMV-seronegative. Both conserved end residues are part of each CDR3. Each record gives: clone size, J gene, D gene, V gene, CDR3 length, CDR3 DNA, CDR3 protein. A D gene is named only where the DNA matches it firmly. A row's size may be missing; if present it is once, few, many or a size class.

>once|TRBJ1-1|.|TRBV9|17
TGTGCCAGCAGCGTAGGGATTTTCAGGGGTGCTAACACTGAAGCTTTCTTT
CASSVGIFRGANTEAFF
>.|TRBJ1-4|TRBD1|TRBV5-1|15
TGCGCCAGCAGCACCCAACAGGGGAGTAATGAAAAACTGTTTTTT
CASSTQQGSNEKLFF
>.|TRBJ2-2|.|TRBV7-6|16
TGTGCCAGCAGCTTAGCGAATAGCGCGAACACCGGGGAGCTGTTTTTT
CASSLANSANTGELFF
>.|TRBJ1-4|.|TRBV5-6|14
TGTGCCAGCAGCTTGGCCGGGGGGAGTGAAAAACTGTTTTTT
CASSLAGGSEKLFF
>.|TRBJ2-7|TRBD1|TRBV5-1|16
TGCGCCAGCAGCTTGGCTGCGACAGGGGTCTCCTACGAGCAGTACTTC
CASSLAATGVSYEQYF
>.|TRBJ2-5|.|TRBV6-1|14
TGTGCCAGCACCGCTGTTGGGGGCAGAGAGACCCAGTACTTC
CASTAVGGRETQYF
>.|TRBJ2-7|TRBD2|TRBV5-4|15
TGTGCCAGCAGCTTGTACCTAGCGGGGGTGTACGAGCAGTACTTC
CASSLYLAGVYEQYF
>.|TRBJ2-7|TRBD1|TRBV29-1|17
TGCAGCGTTGTCGGGCCCCTCCGGGACAGGGCCACATACGAGCAGTACTTC
CSVVGPLRDRATYEQYF
>.|TRBJ2-5|TRBD1|TRBV29-1|15
TGCAGCGTTGAAGATTTCCTGACAGGGAAAGAGACCCAGTACTTC
CSVEDFLTGKETQYF
>.|TRBJ2-6|TRBD2|TRBV5-4|19
TGTGCCAGCAGCTTGCCGTTAGCGGGCCGAAGCTCTGGGGCCAACGTCCTGACTTTC
CASSLPLAGRSSGANVLTF
>once|TRBJ2-3|.|TRBV11-2|13
TGTGCCAGCAGCTTAGTTTGCGCAGATACGCAGTATTTT
CASSLVCADTQYF
>.|TRBJ2-3|.|TRBV5-1|15
TGCGCCAGCAGCTGGTCTAGCGCCGGCACAGATACGCAGTATTTT
CASSWSSAGTDTQYF
>.|TRBJ1-2|TRBD1|TRBV4-2|16
TGTGCCAGCAGCCAAGTCTTCCGGGACAGGGGCTATGGCTACACCTTC
CASSQVFRDRGYGYTF
>.|TRBJ2-2|.|TRBV27|14
TGTGCCAGCAGTTCAATTTTTGACACCGGGGAGCTGTTTTTT
CASSSIFDTGELFF
>.|TRBJ2-7|.|TRBV19|14
TGTGCCAGTAGTAGGTCAGATGTGACCTACGAGCAGTACTTC
CASSRSDVTYEQYF
>.|TRBJ2-3|.|TRBV2|17
TGTGCCAGCAGTGAGCGTTATCTAAGGCGGGACACAGATACGCAGTATTTT
CASSERYLRRDTDTQYF
>.|TRBJ1-1|.|TRBV6-5|13
TGTGCCAGCAGTGAACAAACGAACACTGAAGCTTTCTTT
CASSEQTNTEAFF
>.|TRBJ1-3|TRBD1|TRBV4-3|17
TGCGCCAGCAGCCAAGATTACACAGGGGTCTCTGGAAACACCATATATTTT
CASSQDYTGVSGNTIYF
>.|TRBJ2-7|TRBD1|TRBV11-2|16
TGTGCCAGCAGGTCCGGGACAGGATCGGGACCGTACGAGCAGTACTTC
CASRSGTGSGPYEQYF
>.|TRBJ2-3|TRBD1|TRBV7-8|14
TGTGCCAGCAGCTTTCGACAGGGGGCGGATACGCAGTATTTT
CASSFRQGADTQYF
>.|TRBJ1-2|.|TRBV29-1|12
TGCAGCGTTGGCCCCGAGGCCTATGGCTACACCTTC
CSVGPEAYGYTF
>once|TRBJ2-3|TRBD1|TRBV14|15
TGTGCCAGCAGCTACATTCAGGGGGCTGGAGATACGCAGTATTTT
CASSYIQGAGDTQYF
>.|TRBJ1-1|TRBD1|TRBV19|15
TGTGCCAGTAGTACAACGGGACAGGGTGGAAGGAGGGCTTTCTTT
CASSTTGQGGRRAFF
>once|TRBJ2-3|TRBD2|TRBV10-2|16
TGCGCCAGCAGTCCCGGGACTAGCGGGGGTACAGATACGCAGTATTTT
CASSPGTSGGTDTQYF
>.|TRBJ2-3|.|TRBV6-5|13
TGTGCCAGCAGTACCGGGGGAGCCCATACGCAGTATTTT
CASSTGGAHTQYF
>.|TRBJ2-1|TRBD1|TRBV30|18
TGTGCCTGGAGTGGGAATTTCCGGGACAGGGGCTCCTACAATGAGCAGTTCTTC
CAWSGNFRDRGSYNEQFF
>few|TRBJ2-1|TRBD2|TRBV6-1|15
TGTGCCAGCAGTGAAGTAACTAGCGGGTACAATGAGCAGTTCTTC
CASSEVTSGYNEQFF
>few|TRBJ1-1|.|TRBV7-2|14
TGTGCCAGCAGCTTACGCAGGGGCAACACTGAAGCTTTCTTT
CASSLRRGNTEAFF
>.|TRBJ2-7|.|TRBV5-1|15
TGCGCCAGCAGCTTGGGACAGCCCGCCGCCTACGAGCAGTACTTC
CASSLGQPAAYEQYF
>once|TRBJ2-1|.|TRBV4-2|17
TGTGCCAGCAGCCAAGTGATCACCCTAAGCTCCTACAATGAGCAGTTCTTC
CASSQVITLSSYNEQFF
>.|TRBJ1-4|TRBD1|TRBV4-1|14
TGCGCCAGCAGCTGGTCAGGGGGTAATGAAAAACTGTTTTTT
CASSWSGGNEKLFF
>few|TRBJ2-1|.|TRBV5-4|13
TGTGCCAGCAGCCCACCCGACTTCAATGAGCAGTTCTTC
CASSPPDFNEQFF
>.|TRBJ2-1|TRBD1|TRBV4-1|16
TGCGCCAGCAGCCGAAAAACAGGGGGCGACTACAATGAGCAGTTCTTC
CASSRKTGGDYNEQFF
>.|TRBJ1-2|.|TRBV7-9|13
TGTGCCATCGCATTGGACAATAACTATGGCTACACCTTC
CAIALDNNYGYTF
>few|TRBJ2-1|TRBD2|TRBV10-3|14
TGTGCCACCTTAGCGGGGGCCCTCTACAATGAGCAGTTCTTC
CATLAGALYNEQFF
>.|TRBJ2-7|.|TRBV6-1|16
TGTGCCAGCAGTGAATTCGTAAGGGGGTCGGTTTACGAGCAGTACTTC
CASSEFVRGSVYEQYF
>.|TRBJ2-7|TRBD2|TRBV25-1|15
TGTGCCAGCAGTGAAGGCGGGAGGCCCTTGGGCGAGCAGTACTTC
CASSEGGRPLGEQYF
>.|TRBJ2-7|.|TRBV4-3|14
TGCGCCAGCAGCCAGACGCAACAGGGCTACGAGCAGTACTTC
CASSQTQQGYEQYF
>.|TRBJ1-2|TRBD1|TRBV5-1|15
TGCGCCAGCAGCTTCGAGACAGGGGGCAAATATGGCTACACCTTC
CASSFETGGKYGYTF
>few|TRBJ1-5|.|TRBV6-5|14
TGTGCCAGCGCACCACTGAATTACAATCAGCCCCAGCATTTT
CASAPLNYNQPQHF
>.|TRBJ2-1|TRBD1|TRBV6-1|13
TGTGCCAGCAGTATACCGGGACAGGTAGAGCAGTTCTTC
CASSIPGQVEQFF
>.|TRBJ2-3|TRBD2|TRBV2|14
TGTGCCAGCCTTATAGCGGGGGGGTGGGATACGCAGTATTTT
CASLIAGGWDTQYF
>.|TRBJ1-2|.|TRBV2|15
TGTGCCAGCAGGAGGACAAATACCGCTAACTATGGCTACACCTTC
CASRRTNTANYGYTF
>.|TRBJ2-5|.|TRBV18|14
TGTGCCAGCTCACCACCGATCCGAGTCGAGACCCAGTACTTC
CASSPPIRVETQYF
>.|TRBJ2-7|TRBD2|TRBV4-3|19
TGCGCCAGCAGCCAGGTCGAAGGACTAGCGGGAGGGGGCTCCTACGAGCAGTACTTC
CASSQVEGLAGGGSYEQYF
>.|TRBJ2-3|TRBD2|TRBV5-1|15
TGCGCCAGCAGCTTAAGCAGCGGGGGGGCAGATACGCAGTATTTT
CASSLSSGGADTQYF
>.|TRBJ2-7|.|TRBV5-6|12
TGTGCCAGCAGCTTGAGTAGCTACGAGCAGTACTTC
CASSLSSYEQYF
>.|TRBJ2-7|TRBD1|TRBV4-1|14
TGCGCCAGCAGCCAACCGACAGGGGGGAACGAGCAGTACTTC
CASSQPTGGNEQYF
>.|TRBJ2-1|TRBD2|TRBV7-9|13
TGTGCCACGAATGCGGGAGAGAATAATGAGCAGTTCTTC
CATNAGENNEQFF
>.|TRBJ2-1|.|TRBV4-2|14
TGTGCCAGCAGCCCGGGACTGGAACGCGTTGAGCAGTTCTTC
CASSPGLERVEQFF
>.|TRBJ1-1|.|TRBV13|14
TGTGCCAGCAGCTGGGCAGGGGTCGTCACTGAAGCTTTCTTT
CASSWAGVVTEAFF
>.|TRBJ1-4|TRBD1|TRBV7-9|18
TGTGCCAGCAGCCCTAGGACCGGGACAGGGGGGATTCGTGAAAAACTGTTTTTT
CASSPRTGTGGIREKLFF
>.|TRBJ1-1|TRBD1|TRBV28|19
TGTGCCAGCAGTTTGGAACCCACCGGGACAGATTTTATGAACACTGAAGCTTTCTTT
CASSLEPTGTDFMNTEAFF
>.|TRBJ2-7|.|TRBV5-1|12
TGCGCCAGCAGCTCACAGGGTTACGAGCAGTACTTC
CASSSQGYEQYF
>.|TRBJ2-1|.|TRBV6-1|13
TGTGCCAGCAGTGGCGGCTCCTACAATGAGCAGTTCTTC
CASSGGSYNEQFF